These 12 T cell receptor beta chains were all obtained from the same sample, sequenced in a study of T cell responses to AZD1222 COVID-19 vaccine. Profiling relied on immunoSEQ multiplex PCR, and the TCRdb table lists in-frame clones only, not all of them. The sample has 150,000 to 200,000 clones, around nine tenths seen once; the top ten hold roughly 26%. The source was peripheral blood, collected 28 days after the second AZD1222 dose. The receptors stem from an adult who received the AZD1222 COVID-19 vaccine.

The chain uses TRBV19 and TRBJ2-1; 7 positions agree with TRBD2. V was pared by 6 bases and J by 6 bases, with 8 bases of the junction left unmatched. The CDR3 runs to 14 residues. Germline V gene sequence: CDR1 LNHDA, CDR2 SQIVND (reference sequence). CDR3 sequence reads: CASRQRDRSNEQFF. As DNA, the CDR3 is TGTGCCAGTAGGCAGCGGGACCGTTCCAATGAGCAGTTCTTC.

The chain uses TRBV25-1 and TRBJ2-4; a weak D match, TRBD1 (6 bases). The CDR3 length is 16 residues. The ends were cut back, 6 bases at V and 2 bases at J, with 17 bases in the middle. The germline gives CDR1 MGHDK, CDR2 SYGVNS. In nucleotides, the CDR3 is TGTGCCAGCAGCCAATCCGTGGGGGCCCCCAAAAACATTCAGTACTTC. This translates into CASSQSVGAPKNIQYF.

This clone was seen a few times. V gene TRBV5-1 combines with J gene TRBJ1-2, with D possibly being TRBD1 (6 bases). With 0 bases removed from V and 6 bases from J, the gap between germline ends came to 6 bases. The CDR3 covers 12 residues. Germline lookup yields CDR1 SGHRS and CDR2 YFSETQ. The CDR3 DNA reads TGCGCCAGCAGCTTGGACAGGGATGGCTACACCTTC. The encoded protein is CASSLDRDGYTF.

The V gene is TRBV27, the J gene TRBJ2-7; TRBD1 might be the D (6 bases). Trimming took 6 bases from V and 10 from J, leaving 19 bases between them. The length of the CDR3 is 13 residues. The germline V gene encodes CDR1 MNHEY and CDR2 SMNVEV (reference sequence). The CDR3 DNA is TGTGCCAGCAGAGAGAGGAACAGGGAGAATCAGTACTTC. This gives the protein CASRERNRENQYF.

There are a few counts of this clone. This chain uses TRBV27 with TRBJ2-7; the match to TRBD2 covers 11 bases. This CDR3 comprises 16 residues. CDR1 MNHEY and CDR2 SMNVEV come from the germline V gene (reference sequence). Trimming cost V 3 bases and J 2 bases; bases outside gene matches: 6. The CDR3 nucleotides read TGTGCCAGCAGTTTCGAGGGGGGACTAGCGGCCTACGAGCAGTACTTC. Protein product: CASSFEGGLAAYEQYF.

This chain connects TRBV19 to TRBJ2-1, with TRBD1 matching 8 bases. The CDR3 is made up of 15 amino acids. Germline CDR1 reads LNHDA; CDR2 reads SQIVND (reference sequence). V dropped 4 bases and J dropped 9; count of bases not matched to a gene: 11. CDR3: CASSRDRLGSTEQFF. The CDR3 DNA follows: TGTGCCAGTAGTAGGGACAGGCTCGGGTCAACTGAGCAGTTCTTC.

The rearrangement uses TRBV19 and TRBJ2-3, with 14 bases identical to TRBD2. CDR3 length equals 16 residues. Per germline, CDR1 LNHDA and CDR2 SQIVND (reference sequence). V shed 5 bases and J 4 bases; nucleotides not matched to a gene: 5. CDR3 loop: CASSPGTSGSADTQYF. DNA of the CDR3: TGTGCCAGTAGTCCCGGGACTAGCGGGAGTGCAGATACGCAGTATTTT.

This chain's CDR3 is CASSQLTGIQETQYF. The CDR3 DNA sequence: TGTGCCAGCAGCCAATTGACAGGGATTCAAGAGACCCAGTACTTC. V and J are TRBV4-2 and TRBJ2-5, with 7 positions matching TRBD1. Unmatched junction bases numbered 5, after V lost 2 bases and J lost 2 bases. Germline CDR1 is LGHNA and CDR2 is YNFKEQ. This CDR3 is built from 15 residues.

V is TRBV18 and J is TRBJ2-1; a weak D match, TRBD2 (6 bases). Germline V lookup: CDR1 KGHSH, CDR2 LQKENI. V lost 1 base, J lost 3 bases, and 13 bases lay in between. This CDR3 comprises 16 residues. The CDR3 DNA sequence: TGTGCCAGCTCACCACGGGGCTCTAGCGTCTACAATGAGCAGTTCTTC. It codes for CASSPRGSSVYNEQFF.

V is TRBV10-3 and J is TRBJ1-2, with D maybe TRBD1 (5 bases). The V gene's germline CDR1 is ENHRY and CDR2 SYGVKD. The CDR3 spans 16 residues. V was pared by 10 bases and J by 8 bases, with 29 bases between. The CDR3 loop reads CATGAVGVNVSYGYTF. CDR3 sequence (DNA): TGTGCCACAGGAGCCGTGGGGGTGAATGTGTCTTACGGCTACACCTTC.

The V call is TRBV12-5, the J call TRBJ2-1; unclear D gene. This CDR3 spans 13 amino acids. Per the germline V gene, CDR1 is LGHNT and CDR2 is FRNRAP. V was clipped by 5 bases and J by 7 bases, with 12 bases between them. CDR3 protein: CASGRGPVNEQFF. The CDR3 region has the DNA TGTGCTAGTGGTCGCGGACCTGTTAATGAGCAGTTCTTC.

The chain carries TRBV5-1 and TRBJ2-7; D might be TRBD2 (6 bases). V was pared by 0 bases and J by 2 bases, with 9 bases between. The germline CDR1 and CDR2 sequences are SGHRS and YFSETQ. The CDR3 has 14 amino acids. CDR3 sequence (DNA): TGCGCCAGCAGCTTGGTTCCTAGCGCCTACGAGCAGTACTTC. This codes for CASSLVPSAYEQYF.